This T cell receptor (beta chain) was profiled in a study of OX40 agonist ivuxolimab in advanced cancers. Study-wide results and caveats: Both CD4+ and CD8+ T cell populations in blood had undergone clonal expansion by week 6 at 0.1 to 3.0 mg/kg.

As for this clone: The antigen is undetermined.

The germline CDR1 and CDR2 sequences are LNHDA and SQIVND (reference sequence). Trimming at V came to 7 bases and at J to 1 base, leaving 3 bases not matched to a gene. The CDR3 is 14 residues long. Here immunoSEQ multiplex PCR was the method, and the copy in TCRdb shows in-frame clones only, minus some. Among approximately 94,000 clones listed, 84% were seen once. The rearrangement uses TRBV19 and TRBJ2-3; 9 bases match TRBD1. Sample: CD4+ or CD8+ T cells sorted from blood, taken in a trial of the OX40 agonist ivuxolimab. The clonotype comes from an adult with an advanced solid tumor such as melanoma, head and neck, liver or kidney cancer. CDR3 DNA: TGTGCCAGTACCCGGACAGGGGGCACAGATACGCAGTATTTT. Translation gives CASTRTGGTDTQYF.